This entry lists 20 T cell receptor beta chains sequenced from one sample in a study of T cells in localized non-small cell lung cancer. Here immunoSEQ multiplex PCR was the method, and the copy in TCRdb shows in-frame clones only, minus some. The repertoire consists of 3,000 or so clones, with approximately 30% occurring once and the leading ten covering approximately 8%. The starting material was lung tumor tissue, obtained before any cancer treatment. These receptors originate from a man aged 35-75 years with stage II squamous cell lung carcinoma.

The chain links TRBV19 to TRBJ2-6; TRBD1 matches at 12 bases. CDR3 length: 17 amino acids. The V gene end was trimmed by 6 bases and the J gene end by 4 bases; junction bases not matched to a gene: 7. CDR1 is LNHDA and CDR2 is SQIVND in the germline V gene (reference sequence). CDR3 residues: CASSPGTGGGGANVLTF. In DNA, the CDR3 is TGTGCCAGTAGCCCCGGGACAGGGGGCGGGGGGGCCAACGTCCTGACTTTC.

V gene TRBV28 combines with J gene TRBJ2-7; 8 bases fit TRBD2. With 5 bases clipped from V and 2 bases from J, the junction kept 8 bases outside the gene matches. The CDR3 is made up of 15 amino acids. Germline CDR1 MDHEN, CDR2 SYDVKM. The CDR3 region has the DNA TGTGCCAGCAGTATACCTACTAGCGGTACCTACGAGCAGTACTTC. Protein: CASSIPTSGTYEQYF.

This clone was seen a handful of times. The V call is TRBV9, the J call TRBJ2-1, with D possibly being TRBD1 (5 bases). From germline, CDR1 is SGDLS and CDR2 YYNGEE. This CDR3 spans 13 amino acids. Trimming removed 5 bases at V and 2 bases at J, with 8 bases between. The CDR3 coding sequence is TGTGCCAGCAGTGCAGGGACCTACAATGAGCAGTTCTTC. Its protein is CASSAGTYNEQFF.

This clone was recorded a few times. The rearrangement links TRBV6-8 to TRBJ2-6; 7 nucleotides agree with TRBD2. Germline CDR1 reads MNHGY; CDR2 reads SAAAGT. The CDR3 is 20 residues long. Unmatched junction bases numbered 20, after V lost 8 bases and J lost 1 base. The CDR3 DNA reads TGTGCCAGCGGTGCACTGGCTGGGACGCGGGGGTCATCTGGGGCCAACGTCCTGACTTTC. This codes for CASGALAGTRGSSGANVLTF.

This CDR3 is CASTGQGVGYEQYF. As DNA, the CDR3 is TGTGCCAGCACCGGACAGGGGGTTGGATACGAGCAGTACTTC. The chain couples TRBV6-8 to TRBJ2-7, with 10 positions matching TRBD1. The junction had 7 bases not matched to a gene; V was cut back by 7 bases and J by 4 bases. CDR1 is MNHGY and CDR2 is SAAAGT in the germline V gene. This CDR3 comprises 14 residues.

The genes are TRBV11-3 and TRBJ1-2; 8 nucleotides agree with TRBD1. Unmatched junction bases numbered 7, after V lost 5 bases and J lost 5 bases. The CDR3 has 14 residues. CDR1 SGHNT and CDR2 YENEEA come from the germline V gene. In DNA form, the CDR3 reads TGTGCCAGCAGCGTGGACAGGGCGGGGTATGGCTACACCTTC. This encodes CASSVDRAGYGYTF. Drawing the rest from reference TRBV11-3 and TRBJ1-2, the complete variable domain is EAGVVQSPRYKIIEKKQPVAFWCNPISGHNTLYWYLQNLGQGPELLIRYENEEAVDDSQLPKDRFSAERLKGVDSTLKIQPAELGDSAVYLCASSVDRAGYGYTFGSGTRLTVV.

This clone was observed a few times. Here the CDR3 DNA reads TGTGCCAGCAGCGTAGATGGATCTGACTTGGGCGAGCAGTACTTC. Its translation is CASSVDGSDLGEQYF. The chain carries TRBV9 and TRBJ2-7; D unclear. CDR1 is SGDLS and CDR2 is YYNGEE in the germline V gene. The CDR3 loop spans 15 amino acids. V was shortened by 0 bases and J by 6 bases, with 16 bases between the two germline ends.

This clone was detected only a few times. The CDR3 sequence is CASSIQDRDGYGYTF. The CDR3 coding sequence is TGTGCCAGTAGTATTCAAGACAGGGACGGCTATGGCTACACCTTC. This chain uses TRBV19 with TRBJ1-2; TRBD1 matches 7 bases. The CDR3 contains 15 residues. Germline trimming cut 3 bases from V and 4 bases from J; bases unmatched to any gene: 8. Germline CDR1 and CDR2: LNHDA and SQIVND (reference sequence).

The genes are TRBV18 and TRBJ2-1; D is possibly TRBD1 or TRBD2 (6 bases each). Per the germline V gene, CDR1 is KGHSH and CDR2 is LQKENI. This CDR3 has 13 amino acids. V dropped 0 bases and J dropped 15 bases, with 15 bases sitting between them. This chain's CDR3 is CASSPPGGPVSFF. CDR3 nucleotide sequence: TGTGCCAGCTCACCACCGGGGGGCCCCGTGTCGTTCTTC.

This clone was seen just once. This chain joins TRBV28 and TRBJ2-1; TRBD1 agrees at 7 bases. V lost 0 bases to trimming and J lost 6 bases; unmatched junction nucleotides: 2. CDR1 is MDHEN and CDR2 is SYDVKM in the germline V gene. The CDR3 extends over 14 amino acids. The chain's CDR3 is CASSLWQGVNEQFF. The DNA for the CDR3 is TGTGCCAGCAGTTTATGGCAGGGGGTCAATGAGCAGTTCTTC.

The chain has TRBV30 and TRBJ1-2; D gene uncertain. The length of the CDR3 is 13 residues. The germline V and J ends were trimmed by 2 bases and 4 bases, with 11 bases remaining between them. Germline V lookup: CDR1 GTSNPN, CDR2 SVGIG (reference sequence). CDR3 amino acids: CAWSIVLSYGYTF. CDR3 coding DNA: TGTGCCTGGAGTATTGTCCTTTCCTATGGCTACACCTTC.

The CDR3 sequence: CASSTTQGAIRGTGELFF. The DNA of the CDR3 is TGTGCCAGTAGTACCACACAGGGGGCGATTAGAGGCACCGGGGAGCTGTTTTTT. The gene calls are TRBV19 and TRBJ2-2, with 9 bases aligning to TRBD1. V shed 4 bases, J shed 4 bases, and the junction held 13 bases outside the gene matches. Germline CDR1 LNHDA, CDR2 SQIVND (reference sequence). CDR3 length: 18 amino acids.

This chain links TRBV2 with TRBJ2-2; weak D call: TRBD1 (6 bases). V was trimmed by 6 bases and J by 2 bases, leaving 10 bases between them. The CDR3 loop spans 14 amino acids. From germline, CDR1 is SNHLY and CDR2 FYNNEI. CDR3 coding DNA: TGTGCCAGCAGCGGACAGAGAAACACCGGGGAGCTGTTTTTT. Translation gives CASSGQRNTGELFF.

The V and J genes are TRBV14 and TRBJ2-7; 10 positions agree with TRBD1. J lost 7 bases, V lost 5 bases, and 5 bases had no gene match. Germline V gene data show CDR1 as SGHDN and CDR2 as FVKESK. This CDR3 is built from 13 residues. This chain's CDR3 is CASSGDRGQEQYF. The DNA for the CDR3 is TGTGCCAGCAGCGGGGACAGGGGACAAGAGCAGTACTTC.

A few counts support this clone. The V call is TRBV30, the J call TRBJ2-7; D could derive from TRBD1 or TRBD2 (5 bases each). The CDR3 spans 14 residues. Trimming removed 3 bases at V and 1 base at J, with 13 bases between. Looked up from germline, CDR1 is GTSNPN and CDR2 is SVGIG (reference sequence). The CDR3 bases are TGTGCCTGGAGGGAGTGGGACGGATCCTACGAGCAGTACTTC. The encoded protein is CAWREWDGSYEQYF.

This sequence joins TRBV11-3 and TRBJ2-5, with D unresolved. V lost 3 bases, J lost 1 base, and 12 bases lay in between. This CDR3 has 15 amino acids. The germline V gene encodes CDR1 SGHNT and CDR2 YENEEA. The CDR3 is CASSFLGRSQETQYF. The CDR3 nucleotides are TGTGCCAGCAGCTTCCTAGGGCGTAGCCAAGAGACCCAGTACTTC. The complete variable domain, with remaining parts taken from reference TRBV11-3 and TRBJ2-5, reads EAGVVQSPRYKIIEKKQPVAFWCNPISGHNTLYWYLQNLGQGPELLIRYENEEAVDDSQLPKDRFSAERLKGVDSTLKIQPAELGDSAVYLCASSFLGRSQETQYFGPGTRLLVL.

This clone occurred a few times. The rearrangement uses TRBV28 and TRBJ2-7, with D perhaps matching TRBD2 (6 bases). The V gene's germline CDR1 is MDHEN and CDR2 SYDVKM. V lost 5 bases to trimming and J lost 3 bases, with 14 bases between them. The CDR3 covers 14 residues. The CDR3, as DNA: TGTGCCAGCAGTCCCCGGGACTGGAACTACGAGCAGTACTTC. Its translation is CASSPRDWNYEQYF.

The chain employs TRBV28 and TRBJ1-3; perhaps TRBD1 as D (5 bases). The CDR3 totals 15 residues. V lost 3 bases, J lost 4 bases, and 13 bases lay in between. Germline V gene sequence: CDR1 MDHEN, CDR2 SYDVKM. DNA for the CDR3: TGTGCCAGCAGTTTTTGGGGCAACCTGGGAAACACCATATATTTT. This translates into CASSFWGNLGNTIYF.

This clone occurred a few times. As DNA, the CDR3 is TGCGCCAGCAGCCTCCGAGATAACTATGGCTACACCTTC. Protein: CASSLRDNYGYTF. The gene calls are TRBV4-1 and TRBJ1-2; D call uncertain. CDR3 length equals 13 residues. CDR1 is MGHRA, CDR2 YSYEKL, per germline. V lost 4 bases and J 1 base, leaving 7 bases between the germline ends.

In this sample, this clone turned up a few times. V usage is TRBV11-3 and J usage is TRBJ1-2, with 9 bases aligning to TRBD1. The CDR3 length is 15 residues. The germline V gene has CDR1 SGHNT and CDR2 YENEEA. V was clipped by 1 base and J by 8 bases; unmatched bases: 8. CDR3 in amino acids: CASSLGGWDRDGYTF. The CDR3 nucleotides are TGTGCCAGCAGCTTAGGGGGGTGGGACAGGGACGGCTACACCTTC.